The next 3 T cell receptor beta chains were all read from a single sample in a study of CD8 T cells in ankylosing spondylitis. Each CDR3 protein gets one entry after TCRdb re-called the 5' RACE reads with MiXCR. The sample has about 240,000 distinct CDR3 sequences; more than 20% are singletons. The sample comprised blood, either unsorted or a sorted T cell fraction (not recorded which). All receptors derive from a male donor with ankylosing spondylitis or in good health (not recorded which).

V and J are TRBV20-1 and TRBJ2-1; a weak D match, TRBD1 (8 bases). Germline CDR1 DFQATT, CDR2 SNEGSKA (reference sequence). Trimming removed 3 bases from V and 6 bases from J, with 18 bases in between. CDR3 length: 15 residues. CDR3 bases: TGCAGTGCTAGTCCGTATAACAGGGGGGGCAATGAGCAGTTCTTC. It translates to CSASPYNRGGNEQFF.

This clonotype was observed once. This chain uses TRBV10-3 with TRBJ2-5, with D hard to call. This CDR3 has 12 amino acids. Trimming cost V 6 bases and J 1 base, with 6 bases left between them. The V gene's germline CDR1 is ENHRY and CDR2 SYGVKD. The CDR3 nucleotides are TGTGCCATCAGAAACAGCCAAGAGACCCAGTACTTC. Translation: CAIRNSQETQYF.

There are many counts of this clonotype. The CDR3 coding sequence is TGTGCCAGCTCACCCACGCCCGGACAGGGGATCGACTATGGCTACACCTTC. Amino acids: CASSPTPGQGIDYGYTF. This chain joins TRBV18 and TRBJ1-2, with TRBD1 matching 9 bases. Trimming at V came to 3 bases and at J to 3 bases, leaving 11 bases not matched to a gene. Germline V gene lookup returns CDR1 KGHSH and CDR2 LQKENI. The CDR3 is made up of 17 amino acids.